The present T cell receptor (beta chain) was sequenced within a study of blood T cell repertoires in COVID-19. This clone appeared a few times. Method: immunoSEQ multiplex PCR; TCRdb's copy keeps in-frame clones and lacks some. The sample holds some 170,000 clones; around 80% are singletons and the top ten take 7% to 10%. This CDR3 comprises 13 residues. The V and J ends lost 3 bases and 4 bases respectively, with 10 bases between them. Germline V CDR1 and CDR2: SGHKS, YYEKEE (reference sequence). This TCR was sampled from a man aged 55 to 70 with acute or convalescent COVID-19. V is TRBV5-5 and J is TRBJ1-1; D perhaps matches TRBD1 (6 bases). What was sequenced was peripheral blood. CDR3 sequence (DNA): TGTGCCAGCAGCTGGCAACAGGGCACTGAAGCTTTCTTT. It encodes CASSWQQGTEAFF.